Below are 2 T cell receptor beta chains sequenced from a single sample in a study of OX40 agonist ivuxolimab in advanced cancers. Repertoires were generated with immunoSEQ multiplex PCR, while TCRdb's copy carries only in-frame clones and drops some. Among about 69,000 clones, 80% to 90% were seen once, and the ten largest hold approximately 4%. This sample comprised CD4+ or CD8+ T cells sorted from blood, obtained in a trial of the OX40 agonist ivuxolimab. These receptors were collected from an adult with an advanced solid tumor such as melanoma, head and neck, liver or kidney cancer.

The chain has TRBV19 and TRBJ1-5; no firm D call. Trimming took 3 bases from V and 15 from J, leaving 12 bases between them. CDR3 size: 11 residues. Looked up from germline, CDR1 is LNHDA and CDR2 is SQIVND (reference sequence). As DNA, the CDR3 is TGTGCCAGTAGTATCGGACCTACCACGCATTTT. Its translation is CASSIGPTTHF.

The chain recombines TRBV29-1 with TRBJ2-3; TRBD1 might be the D (7 bases). Germline assignment: CDR1 SQVTM and CDR2 ANQGSEA. V was trimmed by 6 bases and J by 2 bases, leaving 18 bases between them. There are 15 residues in the CDR3. Written as DNA, the CDR3 is TGCAGCGTGGGAGAGGACAGGAGGGCCACAGATACGCAGTATTTT. This sequence encodes CSVGEDRRATDTQYF.